This TCR beta chain was sequenced for a study of blood T cell repertoires in COVID-19. Sequencing was performed with immunoSEQ multiplex PCR; in TCRdb, only in-frame clones are kept and a portion is missing. The table records 250,000 to 300,000 clones, roughly 86% of them present only once. Germline V gene sequence: CDR1 SGHTA, CDR2 FQGTGA. Unmatched junction bases numbered 6, after V lost 4 bases and J lost 8 bases. The CDR3 spans 15 residues. Material for sequencing was peripheral blood. This receptor was obtained from a woman aged 25 to 39 with COVID-19, enrolled during active disease. The chain is built from TRBV7-3 and TRBJ2-1; 12 bases align to TRBD1. CDR3 in amino acids: CASSSGTGGLDEQFF. As DNA, the CDR3 is TGTGCCAGCAGCTCCGGGACAGGGGGCCTCGATGAGCAGTTCTTC.